This TCR beta chain emerged from a study of cytomegalovirus exposure and HLA in healthy donors. Whole-study results and caveats: There were a few CMV-associated chains whose specificity for CMV antigens was confirmed in vitro. Within the 120 or so validation repertoires, first-cohort TCR clusters tended to co-occur, according to a later analysis.

This CDR3 has 18 residues. Losses at the gene ends were 6 bases for V and 5 bases for J; bases not matched to a gene: 19. CDR1 is SGHDN and CDR2 is FVKESK in the germline V gene. This table comes from immunoSEQ multiplex PCR, and its TCRdb copy is limited to in-frame clones, with some not included. Seen here are approximately 270,000 clones, nearly 90% observed once, and the top ten hold roughly 0.38%. As to this clone: Its antigen is undetermined.

This sequence originates from a woman between 18 and 30 years old in good health and CMV-seronegative. Sequenced input: PBMCs. This chain connects TRBV14 to TRBJ1-1; 9 nucleotides agree with TRBD1. As DNA, the CDR3 is TGTGCCAGCAGTCTTGACTGGGGCTTACAGGGGGCAGGGACTGAAGCTTTCTTT. This translates into CASSLDWGLQGAGTEAFF.